This T cell receptor beta chain was profiled in a study of low-dose radiotherapy and immunotherapy resistance in tumors. On the study more broadly: Every two weeks, one day ahead of radiation and immunotherapy, cyclophosphamide 200 mg/m2 was given (intravenously).

Germline trimming cut 1 base from V and 7 bases from J; bases unmatched to any gene: 7. CDR3 size: 15 residues. The V gene's germline CDR1 is SGHRS and CDR2 YFSETQ. cDNA synthesis used a TRAV/TRBV-specific primer set for both chains. TCR amplification used roughly 21 PCR cycles, a constant-region primer and a V-primer adapter. A single record per CDR3 protein comes from TCRdb applying MiXCR to the reads. The repertoire includes nearly 95,000 distinct CDR3 sequences, 9.4% of them detected once, and around 1% sits in the top ten. Of note for this clonotype: A far larger clone is a single base away, which makes a read error likely.

The time point denotes: before trial treatment. The specimen comprised PBMCs, sampled before treatment. The rearrangement uses TRBV5-1 and TRBJ2-7, with TRBD2 identical over 11 bases. The clonotype originates from a male donor with prostate cancer. The DNA for the CDR3 is TGCGCCAGCAGCTTGCTCGGGACTAGCGGCAATGAGCAGTACTTC. Its protein is CASSLLGTSGNEQYF. Full variable domain (rest looked up from reference TRBV5-1 and TRBJ2-7): KAGVTQTPRYLIKTRGQQVTLSCSPISGHRSVSWYQQTPGQGLQFLFEYFSETQRNKGNFPGRFSGRQFSNSRSEMNVSTLELGDSALYLCASSLLGTSGNEQYFGPGTRLTVT.